What follows are 24 T cell receptor beta chains derived from one specimen sequenced in a study of T cell responses to AZD1222 COVID-19 vaccine. Clones were read by immunoSEQ multiplex PCR, and TCRdb kept only the in-frame ones, dropping some. The sample gives around 140,000 clones, around 90% of which show up once; more than 1.3% is in the top ten. The starting material was peripheral blood, obtained on day 0 of AZD1222 vaccination. The source is an adult in good health.

J is TRBJ1-5 and V is TRBV27; tentative D call: TRBD1 (6 bases). Per the germline V gene, CDR1 is MNHEY and CDR2 is SMNVEV (reference sequence). The germline V and J ends were trimmed by 6 bases and 7 bases, with 10 bases remaining between them. CDR3 length: 12 amino acids. The CDR3 bases are TGTGCCAGCAGGAAAGGGGGACAGCCCCAGCATTTT. Translation gives CASRKGGQPQHF.

The rearrangement links TRBV2 to TRBJ1-4; the match to TRBD1 covers 7 bases. Losses at the gene ends were 5 bases for V and 6 bases for J; bases not matched to a gene: 6. The germline CDR1 and CDR2 sequences are SNHLY and FYNNEI. CDR3 length: 14 residues. The CDR3 sequence: CASSFTGVHEKLFF. The CDR3 DNA is TGTGCCAGCAGTTTCACAGGGGTTCATGAAAAACTGTTTTTT.

The V and J genes are TRBV12-3 or TRBV12-4 and TRBJ2-1; D call uncertain. This CDR3 has 11 amino acids. V lost 6 bases and J lost 7, with 7 bases in between. CDR3 DNA sequence: TGTGCCAGCAGCATGTGGAATGAGCAGTTCTTC. This gives the protein CASSMWNEQFF.

The V and J genes are TRBV7-2 and TRBJ2-1; D is possibly TRBD1 or TRBD2 (5 bases each). From germline, CDR1 is SGHTA and CDR2 FQGNSA. Trimming stripped 2 bases from V and 8 bases from J, with 19 bases between. This CDR3 region has 16 residues. CDR3 amino acids: CASSLSIPPQGDEQFF. Here the CDR3 DNA reads TGTGCCAGCAGCTTATCGATACCGCCTCAGGGAGATGAGCAGTTCTTC.

V usage is TRBV19 and J usage is TRBJ1-2; D might be TRBD1 (6 bases). The CDR3 is made up of 19 amino acids. From germline, CDR1 is LNHDA and CDR2 SQIVND (reference sequence). With 2 bases removed from V and 1 base from J, the gap between germline ends came to 23 bases. Here the CDR3 DNA reads TGTGCCAGTAGTATAATCCCCCGAGTGGGCAGGGGATATAACTATGGCTACACCTTC. Protein: CASSIIPRVGRGYNYGYTF.

CDR3 DNA: TGTGCCAGCAGCTTACCGGGACTTTCGTCCACAGATACGCAGTATTTT. Amino acid sequence: CASSLPGLSSTDTQYF. V is TRBV7-2 and J is TRBJ2-3; D is possibly TRBD2 (6 bases). Germline V CDR1 and CDR2: SGHTA, FQGNSA. Between the trimmed V and J ends, which lost 2 bases and 2 bases, there was a span of 14 bases. CDR3 length: 16 amino acids.

Worth noting for this clone: Other DNA sequences of this sample code for an identical CDR3. The J gene is TRBJ2-1, the V gene TRBV24-1; TRBD2 matches 7 bases. The germline CDR1 and CDR2 sequences are KGHDR and SFDVKD. The CDR3 contains 16 residues. V was pared by 3 bases and J by 0 bases, with 4 bases of the junction left unmatched. The CDR3 DNA reads TGTGCCACCAGTGATCCTGGCGGGAGCTCCTACAATGAGCAGTTCTTC. This translates into CATSDPGGSSYNEQFF.

The chain uses TRBV4-1 and TRBJ1-4, with 7 bases fitting TRBD1. The V segment lost 7 bases and the J segment 4 bases; nucleotides outside the gene matches: 21. Germline V gene sequence: CDR1 MGHRA, CDR2 YSYEKL. The CDR3 is 19 residues long. The CDR3 DNA sequence: TGCGCCAGCACCCAGAGGGGGCTGCAAGAGAGGAAAGGTAATGAAAAACTGTTTTTT. It yields the protein CASTQRGLQERKGNEKLFF.

V usage is TRBV6-6 and J usage is TRBJ2-5; 7 bases match TRBD1. CDR1 is MNHNY, CDR2 SVGAGI, per germline (reference sequence). V was pared by 4 bases and J by 1 base, with 6 bases of the junction left unmatched. The CDR3 covers 15 residues. CDR3 nucleotide sequence: TGTGCCAGCAGTTCGGGATGGACAGGCCAAGAGACCCAGTACTTC. Protein product: CASSSGWTGQETQYF.

The V gene is TRBV4-3, the J gene TRBJ1-4; the match to TRBD1 covers 8 bases. Germline V gene lookup returns CDR1 LGHNA and CDR2 YSLEER. The CDR3 is 16 amino acids. V was pared by 0 bases and J by 8 bases, with 8 bases of the junction left unmatched. The CDR3, as DNA: TGCGCCAGCAGCCAAGATAGGACAGGGAGTGGGGAAAAACTGTTTTTT. Translating gives CASSQDRTGSGEKLFF.

V gene TRBV10-3 combines with J gene TRBJ2-1, with 14 bases lining up with TRBD2. After removal of 0 bases from V and 1 base from J, the junction contained 5 bases not matched to a gene. There are 19 residues in the CDR3. The V gene's germline CDR1 is ENHRY and CDR2 SYGVKD. CDR3 in amino acids: CAISESVTSGRGSYNEQFF. CDR3 DNA sequence: TGTGCCATCAGTGAGTCCGTGACTAGCGGGAGGGGGTCCTACAATGAGCAGTTCTTC.

A single count supports this clone. The chain recombines TRBV27 with TRBJ1-2, with D tentatively TRBD1 (5 bases). Germline CDR1 MNHEY, CDR2 SMNVEV (reference sequence). Trimming left V 5 bases short and J 1 base short, with 11 bases between. CDR3 size: 14 residues. The CDR3: CASSPGASNYGYTF. The CDR3 region has the DNA TGTGCCAGCAGTCCCGGGGCGAGTAACTATGGCTACACCTTC.

The chain recombines TRBV5-1 with TRBJ1-2; D is perhaps TRBD1 (6 bases). The CDR3 covers 18 residues. Germline CDR1 is SGHRS and CDR2 is YFSETQ. The V gene lost 4 bases and the J gene lost 8 bases, with 30 bases spanning the gap. CDR3 sequence reads: CASSPGGRGGSYSRGYTF. Here the CDR3 DNA reads TGCGCCAGCAGCCCCGGAGGCAGGGGCGGGTCGTATTCCCGGGGCTACACCTTC.

V is TRBV11-2 and J is TRBJ1-6, with 9 bases lining up with TRBD1. V dropped 6 bases and J dropped 7; count of bases not matched to a gene: 4. CDR1 and CDR2 from the germline V gene are SGHAT and FQNNGV. The CDR3 totals 14 residues. DNA for the CDR3: TGTGCCAGCAGGCGAACAGGGGGCAATTCACCCCTCCACTTT. It codes for CASRRTGGNSPLHF.

The rearrangement uses TRBV29-1 and TRBJ1-3; D may be TRBD1 (6 bases). Germline V CDR1 and CDR2: SQVTM, ANQGSEA. Trimming pared 0 bases from V and 4 bases from J, leaving 10 bases between. The CDR3 totals 14 residues. The DNA for the CDR3 is TGCAGCGTTGAAGAATCAGGGGCCGGAAACACCATATATTTT. Protein: CSVEESGAGNTIYF.

This clone was picked up one time. The chain is built from TRBV7-3 and TRBJ2-7; 7 bases are a match to TRBD2. The CDR3 loop spans 15 amino acids. Germline values: CDR1 SGHTA, CDR2 FQGTGA. Losses at the gene ends were 3 bases for V and 3 bases for J; bases not matched to a gene: 8. CDR3 residues: CASSFSSGPDYEQYF. CDR3 coding DNA: TGTGCCAGCAGCTTTTCTAGCGGACCCGACTACGAGCAGTACTTC. Supplemented by reference TRBV7-3 and TRBJ2-7, the full variable domain reads GAGVSQTPSNKVTEKGKYVELRCDPISGHTALYWYRQSLGQGPEFLIYFQGTGAADDSGLPNDRFFAVRPEGSVSTLKIQRTERGDSAVYLCASSFSSGPDYEQYFGPGTRLTVT.

J is TRBJ2-3 and V is TRBV5-4, with 10 bases that match TRBD2. In germline, CDR1 is SGHNT, CDR2 YYREEE (reference sequence). Trimming cost V 2 bases and J 4 bases; bases outside gene matches: 1. CDR3 length: 14 residues. The DNA of the CDR3 is TGTGCCAGCAGCTTACTAGCGGGATCAGATACGCAGTATTTT. It yields the protein CASSLLAGSDTQYF.

In its sample, this clone was seen once. The genes are TRBV4-3 and TRBJ2-7, with 8 positions matching TRBD1. Germline loops: CDR1 LGHNA, CDR2 YSLEER. This CDR3 has 15 amino acids. Losses at the gene ends were 4 bases for V and 4 bases for J; bases not matched to a gene: 9. The CDR3 loop reads CASSLGTGTGYEQYF. The DNA of the CDR3 is TGCGCCAGCAGCCTCGGTACCGGGACAGGTTACGAGCAGTACTTC.

The rearrangement links TRBV5-4 to TRBJ2-1; 10 bases map to TRBD1. V lost 3 bases, J lost 0 bases, and 3 bases stayed unmatched. Germline V lookup: CDR1 SGHNT, CDR2 YYREEE (reference sequence). The CDR3 is 16 residues long. This CDR3 reads CASSSGQGISYNEQFF. CDR3 bases: TGTGCCAGCAGCTCGGGACAGGGGATCTCCTACAATGAGCAGTTCTTC.

This clone was detected only once. The rearrangement uses TRBV30 and TRBJ1-5; D is undetermined. V lost 0 bases to trimming and J lost 4 bases, with 7 bases between them. The CDR3 has 13 residues. The germline gives CDR1 GTSNPN, CDR2 SVGIG (reference sequence). Written as DNA, the CDR3 is TGTGCCTGGAGTGTATCGGGGAATCAGCCCCAGCATTTT. Encoded protein: CAWSVSGNQPQHF. The whole variable domain, remainder taken from reference TRBV30 and TRBJ1-5, is SQTIHQWPATLVQPVGSPLSLECTVEGTSNPNLYWYRQAAGRGLQLLFYSVGIGQISSEVPQNLSASRPQDRQFILSSKKLLLSDSGFYLCAWSVSGNQPQHFGDGTRLSIL.

In DNA form, the CDR3 reads TGTGCCAGCACCACGGACAGTGAAGCTTTCTTT. It translates to CASTTDSEAFF. V gene TRBV11-3 combines with J gene TRBJ1-1, with D possibly being TRBD1 (6 bases). Germline V gene data show CDR1 as SGHNT and CDR2 as YENEEA. Trimming removed 7 bases from V and 7 bases from J, with 10 bases in between. This CDR3 is built from 11 residues.

This chain uses TRBV11-2 with TRBJ2-2, with D tentatively TRBD1 (7 bases). This CDR3 is built from 15 residues. Germline V gives CDR1 SGHAT, CDR2 FQNNGV. Trimming took off 5 bases at V and 1 base at J, with 11 bases between the two ends. CDR3 in amino acids: CASSIQGGNTGELFF. For the CDR3, the DNA is TGTGCCAGCAGCATTCAGGGGGGGAACACCGGGGAGCTGTTTTTT.

V usage is TRBV28 and J usage is TRBJ2-1, with D maybe TRBD2 (6 bases). Trimming removed 5 bases at V and 0 bases at J, with 14 bases between. Germline values: CDR1 MDHEN, CDR2 SYDVKM. CDR3 size: 16 residues. CDR3 region: CASSDLSGSSYNEQFF. CDR3 in DNA: TGTGCCAGCAGTGACCTTAGCGGAAGCTCCTACAATGAGCAGTTCTTC.

The genes are TRBV6-2 or TRBV6-3 and TRBJ2-7; 9 bases fit TRBD2. J lost 1 base, V lost 6 bases, and 10 bases had no gene match. The V gene's germline CDR1 is MNHEY and CDR2 SVGEGT. The CDR3 sequence is 16 residues long. This CDR3 reads CASSTGLAGRSYEQYF. The CDR3 region has the DNA TGTGCCAGCAGCACAGGGCTAGCGGGGCGGTCCTACGAGCAGTACTTC.